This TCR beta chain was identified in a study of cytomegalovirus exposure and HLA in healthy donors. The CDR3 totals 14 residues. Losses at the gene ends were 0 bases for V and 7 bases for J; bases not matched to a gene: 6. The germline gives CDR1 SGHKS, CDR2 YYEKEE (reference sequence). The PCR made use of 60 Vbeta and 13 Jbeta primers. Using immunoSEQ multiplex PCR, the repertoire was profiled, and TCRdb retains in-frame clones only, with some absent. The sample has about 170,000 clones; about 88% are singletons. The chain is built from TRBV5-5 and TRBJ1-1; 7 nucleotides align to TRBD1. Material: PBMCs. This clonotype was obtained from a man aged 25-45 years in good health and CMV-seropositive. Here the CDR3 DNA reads TGTGCCAGCAGCTTGGAAGGGGGCCGCCTTGAAGCTTTCTTT. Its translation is CASSLEGGRLEAFF.